The present entry profiles one T cell receptor (beta chain) with its context. The entry originates in a study of blood T cell repertoires in COVID-19. About the research overall: The origin of the acute and convalescent COVID-19 samples was the United States, Italy and Spain.

Ages ranged from about 18 to 89 years, with residence in 20 to 30 US areas. Participant-given clinical history determined each cohort assignment. Sequencing used immunoSEQ multiplex PCR; TCRdb keeps in-frame clones, though not all of them. Found here are 220,000 or so clones, 70% to 85% of them singletons; the top ten hold about 1.3%. This CDR3 has 12 residues. Looked up from germline, CDR1 is LGHDT and CDR2 is YNNKEL (reference sequence). The V end was cut by 2 bases, the J end by 2 bases, with 2 bases between. Sequencing was done on a sample of PBMCs or T cells enriched from blood (not recorded which). The genes are TRBV3-1 (or the pseudogene TRBV3-2) and TRBJ2-3; D is ambiguous. This TCR came from a woman in her forties with acute COVID-19. The CDR3 spells CASSQYTDTQYF. The CDR3 DNA sequence: TGTGCCAGCAGCCAATACACAGATACGCAGTATTTT.